The 22 T cell receptor beta chains in this list originate from one sample, sequenced in a study of blood T cell repertoires in COVID-19. TCRdb's table, derived via immunoSEQ multiplex PCR, lists solely in-frame clones and lacks some. Here the sample spans 250,000 to 300,000 clones, about 88% being singletons. The material sequenced was peripheral blood. All receptors derive from a man between 18 and 35 years old with active or convalescent COVID-19.

The chain uses TRBV18 and TRBJ2-5, with 9 positions matching TRBD1. The V and J ends lost 0 bases and 1 base, in that order; junction bases with no gene match: 6. The CDR3 has 17 amino acids. Per the germline V gene, CDR1 is KGHSH and CDR2 is LQKENI. CDR3 sequence reads: CASSPPRTGGPQETQYF. CDR3 DNA sequence: TGTGCCAGCTCACCACCGAGAACAGGGGGCCCCCAAGAGACCCAGTACTTC.

The chain joins TRBV9 to TRBJ2-5; TRBD2 might be the D (5 bases). Germline-derived CDR1 and CDR2 are SGDLS and YYNGEE. The V gene lost 4 bases and the J gene lost 1 base, with 14 bases spanning the gap. The length of the CDR3 is 15 residues. In DNA, the CDR3 is TGTGCCAGCAGCTCGATCGGCGGGCTCCAAGAGACCCAGTACTTC. Its translation is CASSSIGGLQETQYF.

The chain is built from TRBV6-5 and TRBJ1-4; TRBD1 matches at 7 bases. Germline values: CDR1 MNHEY, CDR2 SVGAGI. The CDR3 runs to 13 residues. V was clipped by 6 bases and J by 7 bases; unmatched bases: 5. This chain's CDR3 is CASSETGREKLFF. The CDR3 coding sequence is TGTGCCAGCAGCGAGACAGGGCGTGAAAAACTGTTTTTT.

The chain couples TRBV30 to TRBJ2-2, with D unclear. Germline lookup yields CDR1 GTSNPN and CDR2 SVGIG (reference sequence). The CDR3 is 13 residues long. V gave up 8 bases and J gave up 5 bases, with 15 bases separating them. The CDR3: CARRIPRTGELFF. In nucleotides, the CDR3 is TGTGCCCGCCGCATCCCGAGGACCGGGGAGCTGTTTTTT.

J is TRBJ1-2 and V is TRBV5-1; 8 bases line up with TRBD1. The length of the CDR3 is 15 residues. Germline-derived CDR1 and CDR2 are SGHRS and YFSETQ. With V trimmed by 4 bases and J by 2 bases, 7 bases remained unmatched. The CDR3 here is CASSRAGGRNYGYTF. The CDR3 nucleotides are TGCGCCAGCAGCCGAGCAGGGGGCAGAAACTATGGCTACACCTTC.

The V and J genes are TRBV29-1 and TRBJ2-5; the match to TRBD2 covers 8 bases. J gave up 3 bases and V 6 bases, and 6 bases lay outside the gene matches. Germline CDR1 is SQVTM and CDR2 is ANQGSEA. The CDR3 is made up of 13 amino acids. The CDR3 reads CSVQGAGEETQYF. The CDR3 DNA sequence: TGCAGCGTCCAAGGAGCGGGAGAAGAGACCCAGTACTTC.

The chain carries TRBV5-1 and TRBJ1-1, with D uncertain. Germline V gene data show CDR1 as SGHRS and CDR2 as YFSETQ. The CDR3 loop spans 14 amino acids. Deletions cut 0 bases from V and 0 bases from J, with 6 bases between. This chain's CDR3 is CASSLDFMNTEAFF. CDR3 sequence (DNA): TGCGCCAGCAGCTTGGACTTCATGAACACTGAAGCTTTCTTT.

The rearrangement uses TRBV9 and TRBJ1-1, with TRBD1 as a possible D gene (5 bases). The CDR3 is 14 amino acids. Germline V lookup: CDR1 SGDLS, CDR2 YYNGEE. Trimming shortened V by 1 base and J by 4 bases, and 11 bases separated the two germline ends. CDR3: CASSVITGGTEAFF. The CDR3 DNA reads as TGTGCCAGCAGCGTAATAACCGGGGGCACTGAAGCTTTCTTT.

This clone has just a few counts. CDR3 bases: TGTGCCAGCAGTGATGTCTCCCGGGACTCTTACTACGAGCAGTACTTC. It yields the protein CASSDVSRDSYYEQYF. The chain combines TRBV6-1 with TRBJ2-7; D might be TRBD2 (6 bases). Germline values: CDR1 MNHNS, CDR2 SASEGT. The length of the CDR3 is 16 residues. V was trimmed by 3 bases and J by 3 bases, leaving 18 bases between them.

V gene TRBV24-1 combines with J gene TRBJ2-7; 11 bases map to TRBD1. This CDR3 region has 15 residues. J was trimmed by 6 bases and V by 4 bases; bases with no gene match: 7. Germline V gives CDR1 KGHDR, CDR2 SFDVKD. The CDR3 loop is CATSDPDRGRFEQYF. CDR3 nucleotide sequence: TGTGCCACCAGTGACCCGGACAGGGGGCGGTTCGAGCAGTACTTC.

The chain couples TRBV11-3 to TRBJ2-2, with no clear D. The V gene lost 1 base and the J gene lost 7 bases, with 4 bases spanning the gap. The CDR3 consists of 12 residues. CDR1 is SGHNT and CDR2 is YENEEA in the germline V gene. CDR3 amino acids: CASSLVDGELFF. DNA for the CDR3: TGTGCCAGCAGCTTAGTAGACGGGGAGCTGTTTTTT.

The rearrangement uses TRBV29-1 and TRBJ1-2; D is perhaps TRBD1 (5 bases). Trimming left V 6 bases short and J 2 bases short, with 16 bases between. CDR1 and CDR2 from the germline V gene are SQVTM and ANQGSEA. This CDR3 contains 14 residues. CDR3 in amino acids: CSVGGGETNYGYTF. DNA for the CDR3: TGCAGCGTCGGGGGAGGGGAGACCAACTATGGCTACACCTTC.

J is TRBJ1-2 and V is TRBV7-9; D is uncertain. V was shortened by 0 bases and J by 0 bases, with 5 bases between the two germline ends. Germline CDR1 reads SEHNR; CDR2 reads FQNEAQ (reference sequence). The CDR3 totals 14 residues. CDR3 bases: TGTGCCAGCAGCTTAGCACAGTCTAACTATGGCTACACCTTC. Its protein product is CASSLAQSNYGYTF. Using reference TRBV7-9 and TRBJ1-2 for the parts outside the CDR3, the full variable domain is DTGVSQNPRHKITKRGQNVTFRCDPISEHNRLYWYRQTLGQGPEFLTYFQNEAQLEKSRLLSDRFSAERPKGSFSTLEIQRTEQGDSAMYLCASSLAQSNYGYTFGSGTRLTVV.

The chain has TRBV13 and TRBJ2-1; possible D gene TRBD1, 6 bases. Between the trimmed V and J ends, which lost 5 bases and 5 bases, there was a span of 16 bases. Germline-derived CDR1 and CDR2 are PRHDT and FYEKMQ (reference sequence). CDR3 length equals 15 residues. Here the CDR3 reads CASSKQGSAHNEQFF. CDR3 coding DNA: TGTGCCAGCAGCAAACAGGGATCGGCACACAATGAGCAGTTCTTC.

The CDR3 DNA reads TGTGCCAGCGGTACTAGCGGGGGGGCCAATGAGCAGTTCTTC. The encoded protein is CASGTSGGANEQFF. V and J are TRBV7-3 and TRBJ2-1; 13 positions agree with TRBD2. With 8 bases clipped from V and 6 bases from J, the junction kept 4 bases outside the gene matches. Germline CDR1 reads SGHTA; CDR2 reads FQGTGA. There are 14 residues in the CDR3.

This sequence joins TRBV6-1 and TRBJ1-4, with a possible D match to TRBD1 (5 bases). CDR1 MNHNS and CDR2 SASEGT come from the germline V gene. There are 16 residues in the CDR3. V lost 4 bases and J 0 bases, leaving 12 bases between the germline ends. CDR3 loop: CASSAFTGATNEKLFF. The CDR3 DNA reads as TGTGCCAGCAGTGCTTTTACAGGTGCAACTAATGAAAAACTGTTTTTT.

This chain joins TRBV2 and TRBJ1-3; no reliable D call. The V end was cut by 4 bases, the J end by 1 base, with 14 bases between. The CDR3 is 16 residues long. Germline assignment: CDR1 SNHLY and CDR2 FYNNEI. The CDR3 is CASSGYTLVSGNTIYF. The CDR3 DNA is TGTGCCAGCAGTGGATACACCCTGGTATCTGGAAACACCATATATTTT.

The rearrangement joins TRBV7-3 to TRBJ1-3, with 8 bases that match TRBD1. Germline values: CDR1 SGHTA, CDR2 FQGTGA. This CDR3 has 13 amino acids. Germline trimming cut 8 bases from V and 7 bases from J; bases unmatched to any gene: 7. Here the CDR3 reads CASSTGAENTIYF. In DNA form, the CDR3 reads TGTGCCAGCTCGACAGGGGCGGAGAACACCATATATTTT.

This clone was picked up one time. This CDR3 is also generated by other DNA sequences in the sample. V gene TRBV28 combines with J gene TRBJ2-7; D might be TRBD1 (6 bases). Germline loops: CDR1 MDHEN, CDR2 SYDVKM. The CDR3 is 12 residues long. Trimming cost V 6 bases and J 3 bases, with 9 bases left between them. This CDR3 reads CASSLQGYEQYF. The CDR3 DNA follows: TGTGCCAGCAGCCTACAGGGCTACGAGCAGTACTTC.

The V and J genes are TRBV7-9 and TRBJ2-1, with TRBD1 identical over 9 bases. CDR1 and CDR2 from the germline V gene are SEHNR and FQNEAQ (reference sequence). After removal of 7 bases from V and 8 bases from J, the junction contained 15 bases not matched to a gene. This CDR3 spans 16 amino acids. CDR3 sequence (DNA): TGTGCCAGCACAAGATTGGGGGACAGGGATGTCGATGAGCAGTTCTTC. Protein: CASTRLGDRDVDEQFF.

This sequence joins TRBV30 and TRBJ1-5, with 7 bases fitting TRBD1. CDR1 and CDR2 from the germline V gene are GTSNPN and SVGIG (reference sequence). Losses at the gene ends were 0 bases for V and 5 bases for J; bases not matched to a gene: 13. The CDR3 length is 17 residues. The CDR3 DNA reads TGTGCCTGGAGTGTAAGGCAGGGGGTTAAGACGGATCAGCCCCAGCATTTT. It specifies CAWSVRQGVKTDQPQHF. The variable domain in full, with the rest retrieved from reference TRBV30 and TRBJ1-5, is SQTIHQWPATLVQPVGSPLSLECTVEGTSNPNLYWYRQAAGRGLQLLFYSVGIGQISSEVPQNLSASRPQDRQFILSSKKLLLSDSGFYLCAWSVRQGVKTDQPQHFGDGTRLSIL.

The rearrangement links TRBV14 to TRBJ2-5, with 7 bases lining up with TRBD2. CDR3 size: 14 residues. The germline V gene encodes CDR1 SGHDN and CDR2 FVKESK. After removal of 0 bases from V and 4 bases from J, the junction contained 2 bases not matched to a gene. The CDR3 is CASSQEIAGETQYF. The CDR3 DNA sequence: TGTGCCAGCAGCCAAGAGATAGCGGGAGAGACCCAGTACTTC.